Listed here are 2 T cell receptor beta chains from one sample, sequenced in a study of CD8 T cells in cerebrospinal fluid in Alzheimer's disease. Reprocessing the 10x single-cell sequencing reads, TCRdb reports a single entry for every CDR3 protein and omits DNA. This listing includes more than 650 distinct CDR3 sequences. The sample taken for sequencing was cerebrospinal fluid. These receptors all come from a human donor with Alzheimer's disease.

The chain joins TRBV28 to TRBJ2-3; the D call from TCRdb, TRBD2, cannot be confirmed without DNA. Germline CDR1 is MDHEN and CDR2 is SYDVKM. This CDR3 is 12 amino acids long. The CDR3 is CASSRLPRTQYF.

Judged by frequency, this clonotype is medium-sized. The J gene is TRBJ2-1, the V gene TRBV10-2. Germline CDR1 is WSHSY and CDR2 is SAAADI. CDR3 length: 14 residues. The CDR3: CASSEAVSYNEQFF.